The 15 T cell receptor beta chains below were found in one sample sequenced in a study of beta chain features in type 1 diabetes. Investigators reverse transcribed all isolated RNA, so they sequenced expressed TCRB transcripts. Libraries were prepared by immunoSEQ multiplex PCR; TCRdb keeps only in-frame clonotypes and omits some of them. The sample yields roughly 230,000 clones, roughly 9.6% seen once. Sequenced sample: naive CD4+ T cells from blood. The receptors originated from a woman between 18 and 30 years old in good health.

The chain is built from TRBV5-1 and TRBJ1-3; no firm D call. V was trimmed by 4 bases and J by 0 bases, leaving 11 bases between them. The CDR3 consists of 15 residues. Germline lookup yields CDR1 SGHRS and CDR2 YFSETQ. The DNA of the CDR3 is TGCGCCAGCAGCGTGGGAGAGAGCTCTGGAAACACCATATATTTT. This codes for CASSVGESSGNTIYF. The entire variable domain, with the rest obtained from reference TRBV5-1 and TRBJ1-3, is as follows: KAGVTQTPRYLIKTRGQQVTLSCSPISGHRSVSWYQQTPGQGLQFLFEYFSETQRNKGNFPGRFSGRQFSNSRSEMNVSTLELGDSALYLCASSVGESSGNTIYFGEGSWLTVV.

The V and J genes are TRBV6-5 and TRBJ1-2, with unresolved D. This CDR3 has 13 amino acids. The germline gives CDR1 MNHEY, CDR2 SVGAGI. V lost 5 bases and J 7 bases, leaving 14 bases between the germline ends. The CDR3 DNA sequence: TGTGCCAGCAGTGAAGCTGGAGTGGGTGGCTACACCTTC. It translates to CASSEAGVGGYTF.

Points on this clone: Other nucleotide sequences in the sample specify the same CDR3. The V and J genes are TRBV18 and TRBJ2-7, with TRBD2 matching over 13 bases. The germline V gene has CDR1 KGHSH and CDR2 LQKENI. This CDR3 has 15 residues. V shed 3 bases and J 2 bases; nucleotides not matched to a gene: 1. This chain's CDR3 is CASSPGLAGTYEQYF. DNA of the CDR3: TGTGCCAGCTCACCGGGACTAGCGGGAACCTACGAGCAGTACTTC.

This clone was counted only a few times. The chain links TRBV7-3 to TRBJ1-3, with D possibly TRBD1 on 6 matching bases. The germline V gene has CDR1 SGHTA and CDR2 FQGTGA. Between the trimmed V and J ends, which lost 2 bases and 2 bases, there was a span of 7 bases. CDR3 length equals 14 residues. The CDR3 region is CASSLGGAGNTIYF. The CDR3 DNA follows: TGTGCCAGCAGCTTAGGGGGCGCTGGAAACACCATATATTTT. Filled out from reference TRBV7-3 and TRBJ1-3, the complete variable domain reads GAGVSQTPSNKVTEKGKYVELRCDPISGHTALYWYRQSLGQGPEFLIYFQGTGAADDSGLPNDRFFAVRPEGSVSTLKIQRTERGDSAVYLCASSLGGAGNTIYFGEGSWLTVV.

This clone has more than one count but fewer than ten. This chain uses TRBV5-1 with TRBJ2-1, with a possible D match to TRBD2 (6 bases). Germline assignment: CDR1 SGHRS and CDR2 YFSETQ. The V end lost 0 bases, the J end lost 4 bases, and 11 bases lay between the germline ends. The length of the CDR3 is 15 residues. Here the CDR3 reads CASSLVGGPYNEQFF. Written as DNA, the CDR3 is TGCGCCAGCAGCTTGGTGGGGGGACCTTACAATGAGCAGTTCTTC.

This clone turned up a few times. The CDR3 DNA is TGTGCCTGGAGTACGAGAAGGGGGACTAGCAGTGATGAGCAGTTCTTC. Translation: CAWSTRRGTSSDEQFF. The chain recombines TRBV30 with TRBJ2-1, with 9 bases fitting TRBD2. With 2 bases clipped from V and 8 bases from J, the junction kept 13 bases outside the gene matches. The CDR3 has 16 residues. Germline V gene data show CDR1 as GTSNPN and CDR2 as SVGIG (reference sequence).

This clone was detected a few times. V usage is TRBV29-1 and J usage is TRBJ2-7; D is perhaps TRBD2 (5 bases). From germline, CDR1 is SQVTM and CDR2 ANQGSEA. The V end was cut by 5 bases, the J end by 1 base, with 6 bases between. This CDR3 contains 11 residues. In nucleotides, the CDR3 is TGCAGCGTTCGGGGATCCTACGAGCAGTACTTC. Protein: CSVRGSYEQYF.

The chain combines TRBV10-2 with TRBJ2-5; D is perhaps TRBD2 (6 bases). The CDR3 totals 18 residues. Deletions cut 5 bases from V and 7 bases from J, with 29 bases between. CDR1 is WSHSY, CDR2 SAAADI, per germline. CDR3 loop: CASSPKAGRPARTTTQYF. In DNA, the CDR3 is TGCGCCAGCAGTCCCAAGGCGGGACGCCCTGCGCGGACGACGACCCAGTACTTC.

The chain recombines TRBV5-1 with TRBJ1-1; D unclear. This CDR3 comprises 15 residues. Trimming took 4 bases from V and 3 from J, leaving 16 bases between them. CDR1 and CDR2 (germline): SGHRS, YFSETQ. The CDR3 sequence: CASSHLRRQDTEAFF. For the CDR3, the DNA is TGCGCCAGCAGCCACCTTCGGAGGCAGGACACTGAAGCTTTCTTT. The entire variable domain, with the rest obtained from reference TRBV5-1 and TRBJ1-1, is as follows: KAGVTQTPRYLIKTRGQQVTLSCSPISGHRSVSWYQQTPGQGLQFLFEYFSETQRNKGNFPGRFSGRQFSNSRSEMNVSTLELGDSALYLCASSHLRRQDTEAFFGQGTRLTVV.

This clone was recorded a few times. The chain combines TRBV19 with TRBJ2-3; 8 bases align to TRBD2. The CDR3 runs to 14 residues. J gave up 1 base and V 8 bases, and 5 bases lay outside the gene matches. CDR1 and CDR2 (germline): LNHDA, SQIVND (reference sequence). CDR3 nucleotide sequence: TGTGCCAGTCGACGAGCGGGAGGCACAGATACGCAGTATTTT. Translating it yields CASRRAGGTDTQYF.

The sample holds a few counts of this clone. The chain couples TRBV4-1 to TRBJ1-2; D not resolved. The germline gives CDR1 MGHRA, CDR2 YSYEKL. This CDR3 is built from 15 residues. With 1 base removed from V and 3 bases from J, the gap between germline ends came to 12 bases. The CDR3 protein is CASSQVISEHYGYTF. CDR3 sequence (DNA): TGCGCCAGCAGCCAAGTAATCAGCGAGCACTATGGCTACACCTTC.

This clone was seen a handful of times. This chain joins TRBV20-1 and TRBJ2-3; D is perhaps TRBD1 (6 bases). The CDR3 is 11 amino acids. Germline-derived CDR1 and CDR2 are DFQATT and SNEGSKA (reference sequence). Trimming removed 2 bases from V and 14 bases from J, with 14 bases in between. The CDR3 loop is CSARRAGQTYF. CDR3 DNA sequence: TGCAGTGCTAGAAGAGCTGGACAGACGTATTTT.

The chain couples TRBV18 to TRBJ2-5; tentative D call: TRBD1 (6 bases). TRBJ2-7 matches the DNA end more closely, so the J call is doubtful. Germline V gene sequence: CDR1 KGHSH, CDR2 LQKENI. CDR3 length: 13 amino acids. The CDR3 DNA follows: TGTGCCAGCTCACCCCCAGGGGTGTACGAGCAGTACTTC. Its protein product is CASSPPGVYEQYF.

The chain joins TRBV19 to TRBJ2-1; the D gene is possibly TRBD1 (6 bases). V was shortened by 4 bases and J by 0 bases, with 10 bases between the two germline ends. CDR3 length equals 15 residues. Germline CDR1 and CDR2: LNHDA and SQIVND (reference sequence). In DNA, the CDR3 is TGTGCCAGTAGTAGATACAGGGACTCCTACAATGAGCAGTTCTTC. This sequence encodes CASSRYRDSYNEQFF.

The sample holds a few counts of this clone. This CDR3 reads CASSLAPGGPNEQFF. In DNA, the CDR3 is TGCGCCAGCAGCTTGGCCCCGGGGGGGCCGAATGAGCAGTTCTTC. The chain is built from TRBV5-1 and TRBJ2-1; 8 bases are a match to TRBD2. V was clipped by 0 bases and J by 7 bases; unmatched bases: 6. This CDR3 contains 15 residues. The germline V gene has CDR1 SGHRS and CDR2 YFSETQ.